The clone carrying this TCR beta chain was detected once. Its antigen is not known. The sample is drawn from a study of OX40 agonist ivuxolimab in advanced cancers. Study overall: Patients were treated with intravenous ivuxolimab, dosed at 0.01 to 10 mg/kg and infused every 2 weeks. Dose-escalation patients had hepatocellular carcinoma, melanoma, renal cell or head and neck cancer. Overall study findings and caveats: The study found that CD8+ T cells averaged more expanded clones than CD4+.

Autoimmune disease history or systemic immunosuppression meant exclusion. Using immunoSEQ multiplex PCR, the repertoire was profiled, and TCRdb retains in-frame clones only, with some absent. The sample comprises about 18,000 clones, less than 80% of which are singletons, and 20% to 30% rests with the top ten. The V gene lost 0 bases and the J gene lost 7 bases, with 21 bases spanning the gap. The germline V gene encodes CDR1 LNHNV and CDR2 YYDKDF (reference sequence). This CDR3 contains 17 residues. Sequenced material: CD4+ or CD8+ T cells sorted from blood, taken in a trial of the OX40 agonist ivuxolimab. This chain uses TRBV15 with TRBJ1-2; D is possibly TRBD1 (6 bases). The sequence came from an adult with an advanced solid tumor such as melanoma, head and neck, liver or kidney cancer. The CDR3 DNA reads TGTGCCACCAGCAGAGACGAGCTGGCGGGGGGCTCAAGTGGCTACACCTTC. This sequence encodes CATSRDELAGGSSGYTF.